This passage covers 5 T cell receptor beta chains from one sample sequenced in a study of T cell responses to AZD1222 COVID-19 vaccine. Measured with immunoSEQ multiplex PCR; TCRdb has only the in-frame clones, and not every one. The sample consists of roughly 150,000 clones, 70% to 90% of them appearing once. The sample consisted of peripheral blood, taken on day 0 of AZD1222 vaccination. The receptor source for this set is an adult in good health.

The chain carries TRBV30 and TRBJ2-7; TRBD2 matches at 12 bases. The CDR3 is made up of 16 amino acids. Germline V gives CDR1 GTSNPN, CDR2 SVGIG (reference sequence). The trim removed 1 base at V and 2 bases at J, leaving 6 bases unmatched. CDR3 protein: CAWSDPGLAGTYEQYF. Here the CDR3 DNA reads TGTGCCTGGAGTGACCCCGGACTAGCGGGAACCTACGAGCAGTACTTC.

The chain is built from TRBV6-2 or TRBV6-3 and TRBJ2-7, with TRBD1 matching over 11 bases. CDR3 length equals 17 residues. The germline V gene encodes CDR1 MNHEY and CDR2 SVGEGT. With V trimmed by 4 bases and J by 7 bases, 15 bases remained unmatched. The CDR3 spells CASSWTGGYPPTLEQYF. DNA for the CDR3: TGTGCCAGCAGTTGGACAGGGGGCTATCCTCCGACACTGGAGCAGTACTTC.

The V gene is TRBV7-9, the J gene TRBJ2-2; no clear D gene. With 4 bases removed from V and 5 bases from J, the gap between germline ends came to 14 bases. The CDR3 runs 15 residues. CDR1 and CDR2 from the germline V gene are SEHNR and FQNEAQ (reference sequence). CDR3 sequence (DNA): TGTGCCAGCAGCTCAGTGCGGCAGAAGACCGGGGAGCTGTTTTTT. It encodes CASSSVRQKTGELFF.

This clone was seen only a few times. This chain links TRBV19 with TRBJ2-1; perhaps TRBD1 as D (5 bases). The CDR3 extends over 15 amino acids. From germline, CDR1 is LNHDA and CDR2 SQIVND (reference sequence). Trimming took 1 base from V and 0 from J, leaving 7 bases between them. CDR3 sequence: CASSIGQNSYNEQFF. CDR3 DNA: TGTGCCAGTAGTATAGGACAGAACTCCTACAATGAGCAGTTCTTC.

The chain couples TRBV7-3 to TRBJ1-1, with TRBD1 identical over 9 bases. The V gene end was trimmed by 5 bases and the J gene end by 5 bases; junction bases not matched to a gene: 9. Germline V CDR1 and CDR2: SGHTA, FQGTGA. The CDR3 has 15 amino acids. CDR3 in DNA: TGTGCCAGCAGCGTAGTAGGACAGGGGTTGACTGAAGCTTTCTTT. Its protein product is CASSVVGQGLTEAFF.